This is a list of T cell receptor beta chains from one sample in a study of control samples from healthy donors and cancer patients. Sequenced by immunoSEQ multiplex PCR; TCRdb stores in-frame clones only, minus some. The table records approximately 90,000 clones, around 84% of them present only once. Source material: PBMCs. The origin of the receptors is a man between 65 and 85 years old with lung cancer. The CDR3 runs from the conserved cysteine through the conserved F or W. A D gene is named only where the DNA matches it firmly. The size field is filled for only some rows; it gives once, few, many or a size class.

j_call,d_call,v_call,clone_size,cdr3_aa,cdr3_nt
TRBJ1-2,.,TRBV11-2,.,CASSLDNLGRSGGYTF,TGTGCCAGCAGCTTAGATAATTTAGGCCGCTCTGGTGGCTACACCTTC
TRBJ1-2,.,TRBV4-1,.,CASSQRGFGYGYTF,TGCGCCAGCAGCCAACGGGGGTTTGGCTATGGCTACACCTTC
TRBJ2-1,.,TRBV12-3/TRBV12-4,.,CASSLIGVEQFF,TGTGCCAGCAGTTTAATTGGTGTTGAGCAGTTCTTC
TRBJ1-3,.,TRBV3-1/TRBV3-2,.,CASSQARTSGNTIYF,TGTGCCAGCAGCCAAGCACGGACCTCTGGAAACACCATATATTTT
TRBJ2-3,.,TRBV4-2,few,CASSLFQGSTDTQYF,TGTGCCAGCAGCCTTTTCCAGGGGAGCACAGATACGCAGTATTTT
TRBJ1-3,TRBD1,TRBV28,.,CASGQGRRRGGNTIYF,TGTGCCAGCGGACAGGGGAGGAGGCGAGGGGGAAACACCATATATTTT
TRBJ2-3,TRBD2,TRBV30,.,CAWISGTGTDTQYF,TGTGCCTGGATCAGCGGGACTGGCACAGATACGCAGTATTTT
TRBJ1-5,TRBD1,TRBV7-3,.,CASSLTGGEQPQHF,TGTGCCAGCAGCTTAACAGGGGGCGAACAGCCCCAGCATTTT
TRBJ1-5,TRBD1,TRBV7-9,few,CASSLAGGQGGQPQHF,TGTGCCAGCAGCTTAGCAGGGGGACAGGGGGGGCAGCCCCAGCATTTT
TRBJ1-2,.,TRBV5-6,.,CASSWPGRESYGYTF,TGTGCCAGCAGCTGGCCGGGACGGGAGAGCTATGGCTACACCTTC
TRBJ2-2,.,TRBV6-4,.,CASSAQTGNTGELFF,TGTGCCAGCAGTGCTCAGACAGGGAACACCGGGGAGCTGTTTTTT
TRBJ2-7,.,TRBV5-5,once,CASSLEPSLYEQYF,TGTGCCAGCAGCTTGGAACCATCCCTCTACGAGCAGTACTTC
TRBJ2-1,.,TRBV7-9,.,CASSFKSRGKNEQFF,TGTGCCAGCAGCTTTAAATCACGGGGGAAAAATGAGCAGTTCTTC
TRBJ2-3,TRBD2,TRBV15,.,CATSRGPSGGADTQYF,TGTGCCACCAGCAGAGGTCCTAGCGGGGGGGCGGATACGCAGTATTTT
TRBJ2-6,.,TRBV6-2/TRBV6-3,.,CASSGTGQSSGANVLTF,TGTGCCAGCAGCGGGACGGGACAAAGCTCTGGGGCCAACGTCCTGACTTTC
TRBJ2-6,.,TRBV28,.,CASSLIAGLEASGANVLTF,TGTGCCAGCAGTTTAATTGCAGGGCTTGAAGCCTCTGGGGCCAACGTCCTGACTTTC
TRBJ2-7,.,TRBV7-2,.,CASSLVRTVSYEQYF,TGTGCCAGCAGCTTAGTGCGGACAGTCTCCTACGAGCAGTACTTC
TRBJ1-4,.,TRBV3-1/TRBV3-2,many,CASSQVMGLANEKLFF,TGTGCCAGCAGCCAAGTTATGGGGCTAGCTAATGAAAAACTGTTTTTT
TRBJ2-7,.,TRBV2,.,CASSEALTLGEQYF,TGTGCCAGCAGTGAAGCGCTTACATTGGGGGAGCAGTACTTC
TRBJ1-6,TRBD1,TRBV6-2/TRBV6-3,.,CASSYPPGQGVRNSPLHF,TGTGCCAGCAGTTACCCTCCGGGACAGGGAGTGAGGAATTCACCCCTCCACTTT
TRBJ2-6,TRBD2,TRBV7-8,.,CASSASGGATGANVLTF,TGTGCCAGCAGCGCTAGCGGGGGGGCTACTGGGGCCAACGTCCTGACTTTC
TRBJ2-7,TRBD1,TRBV29-1,once,CSVEGRQGYEQYF,TGCAGCGTTGAAGGGCGACAGGGGTACGAGCAGTACTTC
TRBJ2-2,.,TRBV5-1,.,CASSLGAAGPGELFF,TGCGCCAGCAGCCTGGGGGCGGCAGGGCCCGGGGAGCTGTTTTTT
TRBJ1-3,.,TRBV9,.,CASSVVAEGGNTIYF,TGTGCCAGCAGCGTAGTAGCGGAGGGTGGAAACACCATATATTTT
TRBJ1-4,TRBD1,TRBV19,.,CASSKQGAREKLFF,TGTGCCAGTAGTAAACAGGGGGCACGAGAAAAACTGTTTTTT
TRBJ2-7,.,TRBV23-1,.,CASSQSSLDSYEQYF,TGCGCCAGCAGTCAATCGTCACTGGACTCCTACGAGCAGTACTTC
TRBJ1-2,.,TRBV6-1,once,CASSEGQILTNYGYTF,TGTGCCAGCAGTGAAGGGCAGATACTGACTAACTATGGCTACACCTTC
TRBJ1-1,.,TRBV5-6,.,CASSLRQPEAFF,TGTGCCAGCAGCTTGAGACAGCCCGAAGCTTTCTTT
TRBJ2-7,TRBD2,TRBV6-6,.,CASSYSAGGSYEQYF,TGTGCCAGCAGTTACTCTGCGGGGGGGAGCTACGAGCAGTACTTC
TRBJ1-5,.,TRBV19,.,CASSRQDLSNQPQHF,TGTGCCAGTAGTCGACAGGACCTTAGCAATCAGCCCCAGCATTTT
TRBJ2-7,TRBD1,TRBV7-9,.,CASSSDRDISYEQYF,TGTGCCAGCAGCTCGGACAGGGATATTTCCTACGAGCAGTACTTC
TRBJ1-1,.,TRBV15,many,CATSRERYTEAFF,TGTGCCACCAGCAGAGAACGGTACACTGAAGCTTTCTTT
TRBJ2-7,TRBD2,TRBV29-1,.,CSVEESGSGGQYF,TGCAGCGTTGAAGAATCGGGATCGGGGGGGCAGTACTTC
TRBJ2-3,.,TRBV9,.,CASSVDGVVSTDTQYF,TGTGCCAGCAGCGTAGATGGGGTTGTGAGCACAGATACGCAGTATTTT
TRBJ1-5,.,TRBV7-8,.,CASSLARGMFTGYSNQPQHF,TGTGCCAGCAGCTTAGCGCGGGGAATGTTTACGGGCTATAGCAATCAGCCCCAGCATTTT
TRBJ1-3,.,TRBV19,.,CASSIETSGNTIYF,TGTGCCAGTAGTATCGAGACCTCTGGAAACACCATATATTTT
TRBJ1-6,TRBD1,TRBV6-2/TRBV6-3,.,CASSPGGISNSPLHF,TGTGCCAGCAGCCCAGGGGGCATTTCTAATTCACCCCTCCACTTT
TRBJ2-7,.,TRBV7-2,.,CASSFGAGDEQYF,TGTGCCAGCAGCTTCGGAGCGGGCGACGAGCAGTACTTC
TRBJ2-7,.,TRBV29-1,.,CSVDGSYEQYF,TGCAGCGTTGACGGCAGCTACGAGCAGTACTTC
TRBJ1-1,TRBD1,TRBV6-5,.,CVSSFRDRGGTEAFF,TGTGTCAGCAGTTTCCGGGACAGGGGAGGCACTGAAGCTTTCTTT
TRBJ2-7,.,TRBV3-1/TRBV3-2,.,CASSQERRGSEQYF,TGTGCCAGCAGCCAAGAAAGGCGCGGGTCCGAGCAGTACTTC
TRBJ1-5,.,TRBV9,.,CASSVGGAYQPQHF,TGTGCCAGCAGCGTAGGGGGGGCATATCAGCCCCAGCATTTT
TRBJ1-3,.,TRBV23-1,once,CASRYSPRYSGNTIYF,TGCGCCAGCAGGTACAGTCCACGATACTCTGGAAACACCATATATTTT
TRBJ2-7,.,TRBV15,.,CATSRGGYEQYF,TGTGCCACCAGCAGAGGGGGCTACGAGCAGTACTTC
TRBJ2-4,.,TRBV19,.,CASSQSRAHILAKNIQYF,TGTGCCAGTAGTCAATCCCGGGCTCACATACTAGCCAAAAACATTCAGTACTTC
TRBJ1-1,TRBD1,TRBV2,.,CASDRGPEAFF,TGTGCCAGCGACAGGGGCCCTGAAGCTTTCTTT
TRBJ2-2,.,TRBV7-8,.,CASSPVRTGELFF,TGTGCCAGCAGCCCAGTCAGGACCGGGGAGCTGTTTTTT
TRBJ2-5,.,TRBV4-1,.,CASSQGIGRYQETQYF,TGCGCCAGCAGCCAAGGAATCGGCAGGTACCAAGAGACCCAGTACTTC
TRBJ2-7,.,TRBV27,many,CASSFRGQYLEQYF,TGTGCCAGCAGTTTTCGGGGGCAATACCTCGAGCAGTACTTC
TRBJ1-5,.,TRBV7-8,.,CASSAPGGKHYSNQPQHF,TGTGCCAGCAGCGCCCCCGGCGGGAAGCACTATAGCAATCAGCCCCAGCATTTT
TRBJ1-1,.,TRBV11-3,.,CASSLERDTEAFF,TGTGCCAGCAGCTTAGAACGGGACACTGAAGCTTTCTTT
TRBJ1-2,TRBD1,TRBV5-1,.,CASSQSGTGVSGYTF,TGCGCCAGCAGTCAGTCCGGGACAGGGGTGTCTGGCTACACCTTC
TRBJ2-2,TRBD1,TRBV6-5,once,CASRDRENTGELFF,TGTGCCAGCAGGGACAGGGAGAACACCGGGGAGCTGTTTTTT
TRBJ1-6,.,TRBV15,once,CATSRKRTGDSPLHF,TGTGCCACCAGCAGGAAAAGGACGGGCGACTCACCCCTCCACTTT
TRBJ2-7,.,TRBV14,.,CASSPKFSVHPSYEQYF,TGTGCCAGCAGCCCTAAGTTCTCAGTCCACCCATCCTACGAGCAGTACTTC
TRBJ1-1,.,TRBV12-3/TRBV12-4,.,CASRISTGPEAFF,TGTGCCAGCAGGATCTCGACAGGCCCTGAAGCTTTCTTT
TRBJ1-1,.,TRBV7-2,once,CASSLDGVRAEAFF,TGTGCCAGCAGCTTAGATGGGGTGAGGGCTGAAGCTTTCTTT
TRBJ2-2,TRBD2,TRBV19,.,CASSPRTSGGTGELFF,TGTGCCAGTAGTCCTCGGACTAGCGGGGGGACCGGGGAGCTGTTTTTT
TRBJ1-5,TRBD1,TRBV19,.,CASSILTGGKHQPQHF,TGTGCCAGTAGTATTTTAACAGGGGGCAAGCATCAGCCCCAGCATTTT
TRBJ2-1,TRBD1,TRBV3-1/TRBV3-2,.,CASSQEYRGYNEQFF,TGTGCCAGCAGCCAAGAGTACAGGGGTTACAATGAGCAGTTCTTC